This TCR beta chain was captured in a study of Graves' ophthalmopathy and Graves' hyperthyroidism. In regard to this clonotype: A read error may explain this, as a much larger clone is one base away.

The CDR3 length is 15 residues. Trimming shortened V by 5 bases and J by 5 bases, and 16 bases separated the two germline ends. The germline V gene encodes CDR1 SNHLY and CDR2 FYNNEI. For repertoire sequencing, the TCR beta CDR3 regions were amplified from RNA transcripts. HTBI primers were used in a first-round RT-PCR, which preceded a second-round multiplex PCR. TCRdb passed the multiplex PCR reads through MiXCR, listing each CDR3 protein once. Of about 700,000 distinct CDR3 sequences detected, about 44% appear once; the ten largest clones hold 40% to 45%. This receptor was obtained from an adult man with Graves' ophthalmopathy. The chain couples TRBV2 to TRBJ1-5; D is uncertain. The sequencing sample was made of peripheral blood. CDR3 sequence reads: CASSRTDSSYQPQHF. CDR3 nucleotide sequence: TGTGCCAGCAGTAGGACGGATTCCAGTTATCAGCCCCAGCATTTT.